The entry below describes one T cell receptor (beta chain). Its antigen is unknown. Base qualities are not at hand, and no much larger clone is one base apart. The data stem from a study of T-cell memory formation after mild COVID-19 (dated by TCRdb to the early 2020s). With regard to the full study: TCR sequence clusters from the two donors were largely donor specific. The cohort was made up of two young adult volunteers, one female and one male, who were previously healthy. In two donors, T-cell clones that expanded and contracted after mild COVID-19 were followed by sequencing TCRalpha and TCRbeta repertoires longitudinally.

PBMCs were isolated by Ficoll-Paque density gradient centrifugation. What the study reported, not specific to this receptor: The second-wave clones that peaked on day 37 were not confirmed to be SARS-CoV-2 specific. Only a couple of mild cases were covered in the study, and larger cohorts including severe cases with pre-infection samples were considered necessary. Some responding clones were detected in pre-infection memory, suggesting pre-existing cross-reactive memory T cells joined the SARS-CoV-2 response. Contracting CD4+ clones turned up mainly in the CM and EM memory subsets, whereas EMRA was where CD8+ clones were enriched. Clones contracting from day 15 to 85 had balanced CD4/CD8 phenotypes, while a second wave expanding from day 15 to 37 was biased towards CD4+.

The germline V and J ends show losses of 6 bases and 10 bases respectively, and no gene match explains 18 bases of the junction. Reading the germline V gene (reference sequence) gives CDR1 MNHEY and CDR2 SMNVEV. The CDR3 spans 17 residues, from the cysteine through the phenylalanine. Only CDR3 DNA is held: 51 bases, read in frame from base 1. Sequencing was performed on an Illumina NovaSeq 6000. Using 5'RACE with constant-segment primers, TCRalpha and TCRbeta cDNA libraries were constructed, with sample barcodes and unique molecular identifiers added in the process. RNA was extracted from every sample with Trizol reagent. The libraries were amplified in two PCR steps, and the second step added a second sample barcode and Illumina TruSeq adapters. The libraries were sequenced on an Illumina NovaSeq using 2 x 150 bp paired-end reads. The published analysis was carried out like this. Demultiplexing of reads and collapsing into UMI-guided consensus sequences were performed with migec v1.2.7. With mixcr v2.1.11, UMI consensuses were aligned to TRA and TRB V and J templates and assembled into clonotypes. Expanded or contracted clonotypes were those called significant by both edgeR and NoisET, with noise models trained on biological replicates. For edgeR calls, the thresholds were a false discovery rate-adjusted p below 0.01 and a log2 fold-change of 1. As an exploratory analysis of dynamics, max-normalized trajectories of the 1000 most abundant clonotypes were examined with PCA combined with hierarchical clustering. Each responding clone was given a CD4 or CD8 phenotype based on the CD4+ and CD8+ repertoires, which had been sequenced separately. TCRdb cleaned the public reads at Q25 with fastp, built clones with MiXCR and kept in-frame beta chains. All rows with the same CDR3 protein become a single entry with the most common DNA and genes. None of the V and J calls come from the authors' own analysis; TCRdb made them. Counted in this sample were hundreds of thousands of distinct CDR3 sequences; roughly 17% of them appeared once. The ten largest clonotypes hold about a fifth of the sample.

The chain links TRBV27 with TRBJ1-4; TRBD1 fits 9 bases in the junction. This clonotype was sampled from a young man who had mild COVID-19 (a few samples of this study predate the infection). The sample titles of this study are shuffled in the database, so cell type and time point are left out; the donor was told from shared clones. Sequences were obtained from PBMCs or a T cell subset sorted from them (not recorded which). The DNA sequence reads TGTGCCAGCAGCGATTCCGGGACAGGGTGGAAAGGGGGAAAACTGTTTTTT. Translation gives CASSDSGTGWKGGKLFF.